The 31 T cell receptor beta chains below all came from one sample that was sequenced in a study of blood T cell repertoires in COVID-19. Method: immunoSEQ multiplex PCR; TCRdb's copy keeps in-frame clones and lacks some. Of around 240,000 clones in the sample, approximately 80% are singletons; the top ten hold around 1.5%. The sample was peripheral blood. Receptors were obtained from a woman aged 40 to 50 who had recovered from COVID-19.

CDR3 sequence reads: CASSQVLTGDGNTIYF. Here the CDR3 DNA reads TGTGCCAGCAGCCAAGTCCTGACAGGTGACGGAAACACCATATATTTT. This chain links TRBV4-2 with TRBJ1-3, with D possibly being TRBD1 (6 bases). This CDR3 contains 16 residues. Germline V gene lookup returns CDR1 LGHNA and CDR2 YNFKEQ. The V end was cut by 1 base, the J end by 4 bases, with 14 bases between.

This chain uses TRBV11-2 with TRBJ2-5; 7 bases agree with TRBD1. V lost 2 bases to trimming and J lost 3 bases; unmatched junction nucleotides: 3. This CDR3 comprises 14 residues. Germline CDR1 and CDR2: SGHAT and FQNNGV. CDR3: CASSLRQGKETQYF. As DNA, the CDR3 is TGTGCCAGCAGCTTACGACAGGGAAAAGAGACCCAGTACTTC.

V is TRBV29-1 and J is TRBJ2-1, with 9 bases that match TRBD2. V dropped 3 bases and J dropped 8; count of bases not matched to a gene: 5. Germline-derived CDR1 and CDR2 are SQVTM and ANQGSEA. There are 13 residues in the CDR3. This CDR3 is CSVDRGGVDEQFF. The CDR3 bases are TGCAGCGTTGATCGCGGGGGGGTCGATGAGCAGTTCTTC.

V and J are TRBV24-1 and TRBJ2-3; a weak D match, TRBD1 (5 bases). Germline assignment: CDR1 KGHDR and CDR2 SFDVKD. The CDR3 totals 17 residues. The V and J ends lost 4 bases and 0 bases respectively, with 16 bases between them. CDR3 amino acids: CATSDQTLGRSTDTQYF. In DNA form, the CDR3 reads TGTGCCACCAGTGACCAAACTTTGGGGCGGAGCACAGATACGCAGTATTTT.

The chain carries TRBV7-3 and TRBJ2-5; D gene unclear. V was clipped by 4 bases and J by 2 bases, with 11 bases between them. Germline V gives CDR1 SGHTA, CDR2 FQGTGA. The CDR3 is made up of 14 amino acids. The CDR3 sequence is CASSSSAAQETQYF. The CDR3 nucleotides are TGTGCCAGCAGCTCCAGTGCGGCTCAAGAGACCCAGTACTTC.

The rearrangement uses TRBV5-6 and TRBJ1-2; D ambiguous. The germline V gene encodes CDR1 SGHDT and CDR2 YYEEEE. V was trimmed by 4 bases and J by 2 bases, leaving 12 bases between them. The CDR3 extends over 14 amino acids. The DNA of the CDR3 is TGTGCCAGCAGCGCGATGAGGGCGAACTATGGCTACACCTTC. Translating gives CASSAMRANYGYTF.

V and J are TRBV12-3 or TRBV12-4 and TRBJ1-6; 9 bases line up with TRBD1. The CDR3 covers 13 residues. The junction had 6 bases not matched to a gene; V was cut back by 10 bases and J by 8 bases. CDR3: CATNRGLDSPLHF. CDR3 DNA sequence: TGTGCCACCAACAGGGGGCTCGATTCACCCCTCCACTTT.

The V call is TRBV2, the J call TRBJ2-3, with 9 positions matching TRBD2. The germline V gene encodes CDR1 SNHLY and CDR2 FYNNEI. With 1 base clipped from V and 4 bases from J, the junction kept 6 bases outside the gene matches. The CDR3 totals 16 residues. This CDR3 is CASSEGGGGAPDTQYF. The CDR3 DNA sequence: TGTGCCAGCAGTGAAGGTGGCGGGGGGGCCCCAGATACGCAGTATTTT.

The genes are TRBV19 and TRBJ1-1; D not certain. Trimming took off 4 bases at V and 1 base at J, with 7 bases between the two ends. This CDR3 region has 13 residues. CDR1 LNHDA and CDR2 SQIVND come from the germline V gene (reference sequence). This CDR3 is CASSNGWNTEAFF. CDR3 DNA sequence: TGTGCCAGTAGTAACGGTTGGAACACTGAAGCTTTCTTT.

The chain has TRBV18 and TRBJ1-2, with unresolved D. Deletions cut 3 bases from V and 5 bases from J, with 16 bases between. Looked up from germline, CDR1 is KGHSH and CDR2 is LQKENI. The CDR3 has 15 residues. The CDR3 spells CASSPAETPSYGYTF. DNA of the CDR3: TGTGCCAGCTCACCCGCAGAGACGCCTAGTTATGGCTACACCTTC.

The rearrangement joins TRBV7-6 to TRBJ2-1, with D maybe TRBD1 (6 bases). This CDR3 is built from 14 residues. In germline, CDR1 is SGHVS, CDR2 FNYEAQ. V dropped 5 bases and J dropped 6 bases, with 14 bases sitting between them. CDR3 amino acids: CASSLRGSSNEQFF. The CDR3 nucleotides read TGTGCCAGCAGCCTAAGGGGGAGTAGCAATGAGCAGTTCTTC.

V and J are TRBV2 and TRBJ1-5; D possibly corresponds to TRBD1 (5 bases). The V and J ends lost 5 bases and 4 bases respectively, with 15 bases between them. The CDR3 totals 15 residues. Germline CDR1 is SNHLY and CDR2 is FYNNEI. This CDR3 is CASSYQSGGNQPQHF. The DNA of the CDR3 is TGTGCCAGCAGTTATCAATCCGGGGGAAATCAGCCCCAGCATTTT.

The V and J genes are TRBV18 and TRBJ2-7; the D gene is possibly TRBD1 (6 bases). CDR1 and CDR2 from the germline V gene are KGHSH and LQKENI. Trimming shortened V by 5 bases and J by 4 bases, and 15 bases separated the two germline ends. This CDR3 comprises 14 residues. The DNA for the CDR3 is TGTGCCAGCTCAGAACAGGGAATTCATTACGAGCAGTACTTC. Amino acid sequence: CASSEQGIHYEQYF.

This chain uses TRBV7-2 with TRBJ1-1, with D uncertain. Germline CDR1 and CDR2: SGHTA and FQGNSA. The V gene lost 5 bases and the J gene lost 1 base, with 11 bases spanning the gap. The CDR3 totals 14 residues. As DNA, the CDR3 is TGTGCCAGCAGCCCAGGCCCCCAGAACACTGAAGCTTTCTTT. Its translation: CASSPGPQNTEAFF.

The chain couples TRBV27 to TRBJ2-4, with a possible D match to TRBD2 (6 bases). Trimming stripped 4 bases from V and 9 bases from J, with 13 bases between. The CDR3 has 13 residues. Per germline, CDR1 MNHEY and CDR2 SMNVEV (reference sequence). CDR3 in amino acids: CASSSFLGGIQYF. DNA for the CDR3: TGTGCCAGCAGTTCATTTTTGGGGGGCATTCAGTACTTC.

The chain links TRBV18 to TRBJ2-1, with 7 nucleotides matching TRBD2. Germline lookup yields CDR1 KGHSH and CDR2 LQKENI. J was trimmed by 3 bases and V by 4 bases; bases with no gene match: 9. This CDR3 is 16 amino acids long. CDR3 in amino acids: CASSLSGGGDYNEQFF. As DNA, the CDR3 is TGTGCCAGCTCACTCTCTGGCGGGGGAGACTACAATGAGCAGTTCTTC.

The genes are TRBV2 and TRBJ2-3, with 12 bases aligning to TRBD2. This CDR3 has 18 amino acids. Germline loops: CDR1 SNHLY, CDR2 FYNNEI. The V segment lost 1 base and the J segment 2 bases; nucleotides outside the gene matches: 7. The CDR3 DNA reads as TGTGCCAGCAGTGAAGGGTGGAGACTAGCGGGAGACACAGATACGCAGTATTTT. As protein: CASSEGWRLAGDTDTQYF.

V and J are TRBV6-2 or TRBV6-3 and TRBJ2-4; TRBD1 might be the D (5 bases). CDR1 is MNHEY and CDR2 is SVGEGT in the germline V gene. This CDR3 comprises 18 residues. V lost 1 base, J lost 0 bases, and 16 bases lay in between. The CDR3 here is CASSYFPDTRLAKNIQYF. In DNA form, the CDR3 reads TGTGCCAGCAGTTACTTCCCGGACACACGCTTAGCCAAAAACATTCAGTACTTC.

The rearrangement uses TRBV29-1 and TRBJ1-1; D is unresolved. V lost 4 bases and J lost 1, with 7 bases in between. The CDR3 contains 12 residues. Germline V lookup: CDR1 SQVTM, CDR2 ANQGSEA. The CDR3 region has the DNA TGCAGCGTTGGTCTCGGGAACACTGAAGCTTTCTTT. It codes for CSVGLGNTEAFF.

The chain uses TRBV18 and TRBJ1-1, with 7 bases aligning to TRBD1. Trimming removed 6 bases from V and 5 bases from J; junction bases left unmatched: 12. The germline V gene encodes CDR1 KGHSH and CDR2 LQKENI. The CDR3 consists of 15 residues. The CDR3 coding sequence is TGTGCCAGCTCTCCAATGGGGACAGCTAGTACTGAAGCTTTCTTT. It translates to CASSPMGTASTEAFF.

V gene TRBV6-5 combines with J gene TRBJ2-5; 10 positions match TRBD2. Germline values: CDR1 MNHEY, CDR2 SVGAGI. V gave up 6 bases and J gave up 5 bases; unmatched junction bases: 9. This CDR3 is 15 amino acids long. The CDR3 loop reads CASSNPAGGGETQYF. The CDR3 DNA follows: TGTGCCAGCAGCAATCCAGCGGGGGGGGGTGAGACCCAGTACTTC.

The chain carries TRBV7-9 and TRBJ1-6; 7 bases fit TRBD1. Looked up from germline, CDR1 is SEHNR and CDR2 is FQNEAQ (reference sequence). The CDR3 has 18 residues. V shed 4 bases, J shed 6 bases, and the junction held 15 bases outside the gene matches. This CDR3 reads CASSSLEDRSVTNSPLHF. The CDR3 bases are TGTGCCAGCAGCTCCCTAGAGGACAGGTCCGTAACTAATTCACCCCTCCACTTT.

The chain uses TRBV9 and TRBJ2-2; D remains unclear. Trimming left V 2 bases short and J 4 bases short, with 6 bases between. Germline assignment: CDR1 SGDLS and CDR2 YYNGEE. The CDR3 is 13 amino acids. CDR3 coding DNA: TGTGCCAGCAGCGTTTATATCACCGGGGAGCTGTTTTTT. This encodes CASSVYITGELFF.

The chain couples TRBV6-2 or TRBV6-3 to TRBJ2-7; D not certain. The length of the CDR3 is 12 residues. Germline CDR1 is MNHEY and CDR2 is SVGEGT. V lost 6 bases and J 3 bases, leaving 9 bases between the germline ends. Here the CDR3 DNA reads TGTGCCAGCAGATACGACAACTACGAGCAGTACTTC. This gives the protein CASRYDNYEQYF.

The V call is TRBV4-3, the J call TRBJ1-3; D may be TRBD1 (6 bases). The CDR3 has 17 amino acids. Germline V CDR1 and CDR2: LGHNA, YSLEER. With 3 bases removed from V and 0 bases from J, the gap between germline ends came to 15 bases. CDR3 DNA: TGCGCCAGCAGCCAGGACAGAATCACAGGCTCTGGAAACACCATATATTTT. Its protein is CASSQDRITGSGNTIYF.

V and J are TRBV28 and TRBJ2-2; TRBD2 is a possible D gene (6 bases). The V gene's germline CDR1 is MDHEN and CDR2 SYDVKM. CDR3 length: 15 residues. V was trimmed by 2 bases and J by 5 bases, leaving 12 bases between them. CDR3 nucleotide sequence: TGTGCCAGCAGTTTACTGGAGGGTGGGACCGGGGAGCTGTTTTTT. Translating gives CASSLLEGGTGELFF.

The chain has TRBV19 and TRBJ1-5; D ambiguous. The germline CDR1 and CDR2 sequences are LNHDA and SQIVND (reference sequence). The V and J ends lost 3 bases and 11 bases respectively, with 8 bases between them. The CDR3 is made up of 11 amino acids. CDR3 coding DNA: TGTGCCAGTAGTATGGGCGGGGCCCAGCATTTT. Encoded protein: CASSMGGAQHF. The complete variable domain, with remaining parts taken from reference TRBV19 and TRBJ1-5, reads DGGITQSPKYLFRKEGQNVTLSCEQNLNHDAMYWYRQDPGQGLRLIYYSQIVNDFQKGDIAEGYSVSREKKESFPLTVTSAQKNPTAFYLCASSMGGAQHFGDGTRLSIL.

V and J are TRBV5-6 and TRBJ2-5; 7 nucleotides align to TRBD1. The CDR3 is 13 amino acids. The J segment lost 2 bases and the V segment lost 3 bases, leaving 1 base of the junction unmatched. Germline V gives CDR1 SGHDT, CDR2 YYEEEE. CDR3 nucleotides: TGTGCCAGCAGCTGGGACAGACAAGAGACCCAGTACTTC. This encodes CASSWDRQETQYF.

This clone was seen once. Here the CDR3 reads CASSPGGEQYF. The CDR3 DNA follows: TGTGCCAGCAGCCCAGGGGGCGAGCAGTACTTC. The rearrangement uses TRBV14 and TRBJ2-7; TRBD1 matches at 7 bases. Germline CDR1 reads SGHDN; CDR2 reads FVKESK. This CDR3 has 11 residues. J lost 6 bases, V lost 4 bases, and 0 bases had no gene match.

The rearrangement uses TRBV3-1 (or the pseudogene TRBV3-2) and TRBJ2-2; 7 bases are shared with TRBD1. V lost 3 bases and J lost 2; bases outside the gene matches: 15. Germline V gene data show CDR1 as LGHDT and CDR2 as YNNKEL (reference sequence). The CDR3 sequence is 19 residues long. Written as DNA, the CDR3 is TGTGCCAGCAGCCATCCCCTACCTCCGGGACAGCTCAACACCGGGGAGCTGTTTTTT. It codes for CASSHPLPPGQLNTGELFF.

The chain joins TRBV2 to TRBJ2-4; TRBD1 might be the D (7 bases). The CDR3 runs 15 residues. Germline loops: CDR1 SNHLY, CDR2 FYNNEI. V dropped 1 base and J dropped 9 bases, with 16 bases sitting between them. In nucleotides, the CDR3 is TGTGCCAGCAGTGAAGTGAGGGGGCAGGGGGGCATTCAGTACTTC. Protein: CASSEVRGQGGIQYF.